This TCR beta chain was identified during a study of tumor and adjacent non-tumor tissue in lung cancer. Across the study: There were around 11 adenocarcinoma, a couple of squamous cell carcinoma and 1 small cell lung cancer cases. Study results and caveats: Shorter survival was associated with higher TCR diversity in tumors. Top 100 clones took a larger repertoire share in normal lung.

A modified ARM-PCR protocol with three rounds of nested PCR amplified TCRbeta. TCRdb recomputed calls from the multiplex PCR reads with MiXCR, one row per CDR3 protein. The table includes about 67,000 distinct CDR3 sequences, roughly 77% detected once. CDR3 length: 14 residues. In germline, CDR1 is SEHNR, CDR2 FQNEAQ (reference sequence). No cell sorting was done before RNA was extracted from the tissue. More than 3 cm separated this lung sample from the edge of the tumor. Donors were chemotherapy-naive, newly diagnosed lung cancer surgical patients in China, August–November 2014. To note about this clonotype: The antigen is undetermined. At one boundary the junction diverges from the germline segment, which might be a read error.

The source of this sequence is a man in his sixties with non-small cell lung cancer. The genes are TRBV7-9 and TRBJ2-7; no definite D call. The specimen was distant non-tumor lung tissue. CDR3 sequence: CACSFSLPGGEQYF. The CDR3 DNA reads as TGTGCCTGCAGCTTTTCCTTGCCTGGTGGCGAGCAGTACTTC.